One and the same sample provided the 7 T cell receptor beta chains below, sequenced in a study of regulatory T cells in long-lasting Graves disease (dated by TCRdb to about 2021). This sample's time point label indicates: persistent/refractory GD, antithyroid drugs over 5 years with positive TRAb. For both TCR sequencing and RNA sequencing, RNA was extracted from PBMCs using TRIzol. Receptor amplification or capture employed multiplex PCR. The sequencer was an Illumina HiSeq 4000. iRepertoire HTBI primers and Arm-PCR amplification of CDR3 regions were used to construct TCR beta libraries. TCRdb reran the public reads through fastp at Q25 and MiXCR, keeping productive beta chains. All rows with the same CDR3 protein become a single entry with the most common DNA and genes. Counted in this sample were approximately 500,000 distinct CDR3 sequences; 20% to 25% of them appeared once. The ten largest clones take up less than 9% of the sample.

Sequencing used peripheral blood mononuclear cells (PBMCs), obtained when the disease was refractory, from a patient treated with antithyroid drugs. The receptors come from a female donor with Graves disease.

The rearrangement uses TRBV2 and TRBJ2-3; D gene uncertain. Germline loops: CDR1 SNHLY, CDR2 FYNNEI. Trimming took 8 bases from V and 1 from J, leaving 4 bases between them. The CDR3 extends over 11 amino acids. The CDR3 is CASAGTDTQYF. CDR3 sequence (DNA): TGTGCCAGCGCGGGCACAGATACGCAGTATTTT.

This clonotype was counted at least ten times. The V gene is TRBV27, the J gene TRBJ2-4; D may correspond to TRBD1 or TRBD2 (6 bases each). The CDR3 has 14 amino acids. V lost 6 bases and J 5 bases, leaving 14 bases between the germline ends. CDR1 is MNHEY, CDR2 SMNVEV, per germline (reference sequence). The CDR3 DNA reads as TGTGCCAGCAGCCTCGTTAGGGGGGAAAACATTCAGTACTTC. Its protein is CASSLVRGENIQYF.

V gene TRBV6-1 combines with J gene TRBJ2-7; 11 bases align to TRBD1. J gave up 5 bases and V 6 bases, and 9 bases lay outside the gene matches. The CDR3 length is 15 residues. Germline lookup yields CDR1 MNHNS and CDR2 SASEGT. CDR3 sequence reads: CASSGPGQGVHEQYF. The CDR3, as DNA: TGTGCCAGCAGCGGACCGGGACAGGGGGTCCACGAGCAGTACTTC.

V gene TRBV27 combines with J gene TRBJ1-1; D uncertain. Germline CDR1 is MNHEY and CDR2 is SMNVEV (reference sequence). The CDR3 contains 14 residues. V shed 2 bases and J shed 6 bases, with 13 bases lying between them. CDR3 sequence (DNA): TGTGCCAGCAGTTTAGATGTCAGCGGTTCTGAAGCTTTCTTT. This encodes CASSLDVSGSEAFF.

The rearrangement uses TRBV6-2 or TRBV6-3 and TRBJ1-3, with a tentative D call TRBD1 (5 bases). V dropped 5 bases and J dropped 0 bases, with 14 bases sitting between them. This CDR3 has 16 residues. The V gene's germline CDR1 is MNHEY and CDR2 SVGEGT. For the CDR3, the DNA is TGTGCCAGCAGTGAAGTGGGACTCAGCTCTGGAAACACCATATATTTT. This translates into CASSEVGLSSGNTIYF.

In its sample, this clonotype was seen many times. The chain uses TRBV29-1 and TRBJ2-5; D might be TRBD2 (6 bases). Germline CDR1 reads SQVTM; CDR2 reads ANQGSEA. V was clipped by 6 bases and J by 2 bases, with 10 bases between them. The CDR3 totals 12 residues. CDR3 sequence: CSVAEGQETQYF. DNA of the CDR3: TGCAGCGTCGCGGAGGGGCAAGAGACCCAGTACTTC. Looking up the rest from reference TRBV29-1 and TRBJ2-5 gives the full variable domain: SAVISQKPSRDICQRGTSLTIQCQVDSQVTMMFWYRQQPGQSLTLIATANQGSEATYESGFVIDKFPISRPNLTFSTLTVSNMSPEDSSIYLCSVAEGQETQYFGPGTRLLVL.

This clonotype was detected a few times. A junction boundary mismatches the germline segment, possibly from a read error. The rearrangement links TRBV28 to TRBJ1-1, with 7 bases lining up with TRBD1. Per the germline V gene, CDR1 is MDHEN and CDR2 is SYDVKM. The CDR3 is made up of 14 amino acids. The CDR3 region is CAGSVDRENTEAFF. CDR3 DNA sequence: TGTGCCGGCAGTGTAGACAGGGAGAACACTGAAGCTTTCTTT.